This T cell receptor beta chain was recovered during a study of T-cell reconstitution after alpha-beta-depleted transplantation in children. General study findings and limits: Surviving recipient T cells and thymic progenitors accounted for the high day-60 TCRbeta diversity observed in some patients. Once a year had passed after transplant, T-cell counts and diversity came mostly from newly produced T cells. Several hundred expanded graft clones reportedly gave rise to the alpha-beta T cells present about two months after transplant.

A TCRbeta library incorporating unique molecular identifiers was prepared. One entry per CDR3 protein results from TCRdb running MiXCR on the PCR reads. In the table there are about 460,000 distinct CDR3 sequences, over 9.5% of which are singletons. This clonotype showed up many times. What it binds is unknown. The CDR3 contains 15 residues. Trimming took off 4 bases at V and 8 bases at J, with 18 bases between the two ends. The V gene's germline CDR1 is MNHEY and CDR2 SMNVEV (reference sequence). The clonotype comes from a child aged 2-9 years with inherited bone marrow failure, due to receive a stem cell transplant. Sequenced here: PBMCs, sampled before TCRalphabeta/CD19-depleted stem cell transplant. The chain carries TRBV27 and TRBJ2-1; D not resolved. The CDR3 DNA reads TGTGCCAGCAGTTCAGAGACCGGCAGACGGTATGAGCAGTTCTTC. Its translation: CASSSETGRRYEQFF.